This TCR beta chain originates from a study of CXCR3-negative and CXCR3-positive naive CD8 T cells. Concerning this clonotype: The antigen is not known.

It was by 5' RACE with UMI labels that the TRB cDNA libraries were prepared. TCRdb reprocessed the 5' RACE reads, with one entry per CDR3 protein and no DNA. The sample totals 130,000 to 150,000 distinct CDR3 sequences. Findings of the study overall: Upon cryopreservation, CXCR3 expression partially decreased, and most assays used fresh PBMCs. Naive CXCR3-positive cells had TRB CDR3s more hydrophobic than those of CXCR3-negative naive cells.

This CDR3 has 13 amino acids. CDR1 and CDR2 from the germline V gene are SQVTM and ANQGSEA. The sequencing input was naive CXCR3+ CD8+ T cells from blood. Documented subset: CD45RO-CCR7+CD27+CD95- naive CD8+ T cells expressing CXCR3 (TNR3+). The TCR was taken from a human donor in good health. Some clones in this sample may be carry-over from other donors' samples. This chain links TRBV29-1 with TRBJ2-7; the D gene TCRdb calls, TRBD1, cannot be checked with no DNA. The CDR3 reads CSAGDGSSYEQYF.